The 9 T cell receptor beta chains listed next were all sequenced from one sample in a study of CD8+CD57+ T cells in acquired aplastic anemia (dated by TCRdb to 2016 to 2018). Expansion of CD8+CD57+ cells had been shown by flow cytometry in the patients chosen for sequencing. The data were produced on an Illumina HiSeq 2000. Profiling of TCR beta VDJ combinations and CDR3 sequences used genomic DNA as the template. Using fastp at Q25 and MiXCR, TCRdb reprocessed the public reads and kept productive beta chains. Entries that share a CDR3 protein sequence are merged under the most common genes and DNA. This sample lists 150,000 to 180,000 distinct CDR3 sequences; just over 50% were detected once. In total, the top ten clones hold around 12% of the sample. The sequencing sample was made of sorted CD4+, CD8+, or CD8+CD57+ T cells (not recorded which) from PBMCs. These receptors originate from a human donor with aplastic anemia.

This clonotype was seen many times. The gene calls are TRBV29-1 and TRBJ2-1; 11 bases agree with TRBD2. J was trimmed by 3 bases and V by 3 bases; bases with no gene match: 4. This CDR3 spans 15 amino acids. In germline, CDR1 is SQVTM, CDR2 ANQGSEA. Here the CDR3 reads CSVEASGGYYNEQFF. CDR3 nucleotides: TGCAGCGTTGAGGCTAGCGGGGGGTACTACAATGAGCAGTTCTTC.

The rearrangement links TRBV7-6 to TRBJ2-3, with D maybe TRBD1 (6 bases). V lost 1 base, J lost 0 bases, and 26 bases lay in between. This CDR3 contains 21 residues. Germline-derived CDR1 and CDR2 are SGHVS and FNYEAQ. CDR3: CASSLGASGQGHFTSTDTQYF. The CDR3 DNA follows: TGTGCCAGCAGCTTAGGCGCCTCGGGGCAGGGGCATTTCACTAGCACAGATACGCAGTATTTT.

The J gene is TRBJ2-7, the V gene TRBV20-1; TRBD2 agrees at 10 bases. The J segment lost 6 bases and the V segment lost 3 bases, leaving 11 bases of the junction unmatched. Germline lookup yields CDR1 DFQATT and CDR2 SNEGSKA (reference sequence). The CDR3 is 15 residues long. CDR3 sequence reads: CSARDGTSVRSEQYF. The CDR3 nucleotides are TGCAGTGCTAGGGACGGGACTAGCGTGAGGAGCGAGCAGTACTTC.

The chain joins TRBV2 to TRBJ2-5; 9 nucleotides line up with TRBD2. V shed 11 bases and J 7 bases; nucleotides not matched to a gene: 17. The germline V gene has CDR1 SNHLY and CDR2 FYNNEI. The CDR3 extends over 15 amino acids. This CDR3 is CAGARGGLAAVTQYF. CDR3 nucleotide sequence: TGTGCCGGAGCAAGAGGGGGACTAGCCGCTGTGACCCAGTACTTC.

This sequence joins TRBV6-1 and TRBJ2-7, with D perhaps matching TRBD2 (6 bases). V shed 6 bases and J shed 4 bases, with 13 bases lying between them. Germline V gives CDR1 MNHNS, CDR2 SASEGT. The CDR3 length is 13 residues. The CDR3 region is CASRQNGGYEQYF. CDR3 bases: TGTGCCAGCAGACAAAACGGGGGATACGAGCAGTACTTC.

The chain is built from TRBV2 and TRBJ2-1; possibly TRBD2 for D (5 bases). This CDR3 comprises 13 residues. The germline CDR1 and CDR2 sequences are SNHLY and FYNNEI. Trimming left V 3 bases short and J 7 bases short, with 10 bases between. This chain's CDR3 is CASSDSTGNEQFF. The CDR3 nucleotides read TGTGCCAGCAGTGATTCTACGGGGAATGAGCAGTTCTTC.

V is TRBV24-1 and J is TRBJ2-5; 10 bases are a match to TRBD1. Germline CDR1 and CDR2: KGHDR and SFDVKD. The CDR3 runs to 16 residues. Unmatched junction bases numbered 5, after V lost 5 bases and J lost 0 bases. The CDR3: CATSVVGTGDQETQYF. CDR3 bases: TGTGCCACCAGTGTTGTGGGGACAGGGGACCAAGAGACCCAGTACTTC.

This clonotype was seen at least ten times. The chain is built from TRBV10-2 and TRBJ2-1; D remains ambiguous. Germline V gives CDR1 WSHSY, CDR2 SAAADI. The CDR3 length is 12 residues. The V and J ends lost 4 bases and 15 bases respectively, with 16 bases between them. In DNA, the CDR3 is TGCGCCAGCAGTGTAAGTCTTGCCCTCGGGTTCTTC. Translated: CASSVSLALGFF.

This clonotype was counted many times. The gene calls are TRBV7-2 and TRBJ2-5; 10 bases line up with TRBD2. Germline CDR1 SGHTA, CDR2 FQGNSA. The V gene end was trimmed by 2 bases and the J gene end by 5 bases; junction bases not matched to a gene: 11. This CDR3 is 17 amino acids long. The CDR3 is CASSLSSGGRVRETQYF. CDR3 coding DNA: TGTGCCAGCAGCTTATCTAGCGGGGGCCGGGTAAGGGAGACCCAGTACTTC.